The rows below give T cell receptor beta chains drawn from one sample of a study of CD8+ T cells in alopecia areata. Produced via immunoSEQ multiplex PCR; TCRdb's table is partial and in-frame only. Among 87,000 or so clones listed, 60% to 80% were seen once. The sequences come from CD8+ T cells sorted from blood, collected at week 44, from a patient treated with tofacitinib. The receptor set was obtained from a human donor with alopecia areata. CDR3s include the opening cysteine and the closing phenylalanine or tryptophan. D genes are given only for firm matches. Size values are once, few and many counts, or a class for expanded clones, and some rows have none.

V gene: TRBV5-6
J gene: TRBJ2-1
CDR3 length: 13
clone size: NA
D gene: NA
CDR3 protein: CASSPGRGTEQFF
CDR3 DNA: TGTGCCAGCAGCCCGGGCCGGGGGACTGAGCAGTTCTTC

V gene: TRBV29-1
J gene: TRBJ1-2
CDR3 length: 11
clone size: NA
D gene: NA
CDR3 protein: CSVTKDYGYTF
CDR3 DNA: TGCAGCGTTACTAAGGACTATGGCTACACCTTC

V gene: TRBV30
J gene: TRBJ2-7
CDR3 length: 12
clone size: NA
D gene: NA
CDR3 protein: CAWSVGKGEQYF
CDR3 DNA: TGTGCCTGGAGTGTTGGGAAAGGGGAGCAGTACTTC

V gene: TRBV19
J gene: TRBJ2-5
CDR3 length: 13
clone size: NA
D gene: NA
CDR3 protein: CASSIVPKETQYF
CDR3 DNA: TGTGCCAGTAGTATAGTCCCGAAAGAGACCCAGTACTTC

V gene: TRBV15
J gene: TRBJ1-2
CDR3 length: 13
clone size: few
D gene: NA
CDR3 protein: CATSRDRESGYTF
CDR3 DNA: TGTGCCACCAGCAGAGATCGGGAGTCGGGCTACACCTTC

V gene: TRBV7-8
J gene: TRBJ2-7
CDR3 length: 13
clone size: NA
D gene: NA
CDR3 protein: CASSLPPGLKQYF
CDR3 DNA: TGTGCCAGCAGCCTCCCCCCAGGGCTAAAGCAGTACTTC

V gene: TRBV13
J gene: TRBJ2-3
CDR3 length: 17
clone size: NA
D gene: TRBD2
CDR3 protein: CASSPVSNGGATDTQYF
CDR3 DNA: TGTGCCAGCAGCCCCGTATCTAACGGGGGGGCAACAGATACGCAGTATTTT

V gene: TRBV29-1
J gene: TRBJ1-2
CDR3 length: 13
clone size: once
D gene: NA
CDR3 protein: CSVEDRGFYGYTF
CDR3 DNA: TGCAGCGTTGAAGATCGGGGGTTCTATGGCTACACCTTC

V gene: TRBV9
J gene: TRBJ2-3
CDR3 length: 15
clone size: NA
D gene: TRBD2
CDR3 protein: CASSSPRGGTDTQYF
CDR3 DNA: TGTGCCAGCAGCAGTCCCCGGGGGGGCACAGATACGCAGTATTTT

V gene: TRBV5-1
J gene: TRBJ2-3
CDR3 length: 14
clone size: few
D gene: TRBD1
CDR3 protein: CASLQDRVSDTQYF
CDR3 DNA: TGCGCCAGTCTACAGGACAGGGTTTCGGATACGCAGTATTTT

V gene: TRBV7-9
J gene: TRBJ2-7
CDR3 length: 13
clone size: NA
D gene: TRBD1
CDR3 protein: CASSPGTDYEQYF
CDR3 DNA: TGTGCCAGCAGCCCCGGGACAGACTACGAGCAGTACTTC

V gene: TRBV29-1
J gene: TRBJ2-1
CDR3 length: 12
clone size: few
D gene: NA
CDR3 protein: CSAPGVLNEQFF
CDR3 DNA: TGCAGCGCCCCCGGGGTACTCAATGAGCAGTTCTTC

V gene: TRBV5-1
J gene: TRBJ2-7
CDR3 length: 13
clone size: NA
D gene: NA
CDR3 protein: CASSLTGSYEQYF
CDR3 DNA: TGCGCCAGCAGCTTGACAGGATCCTACGAGCAGTACTTC

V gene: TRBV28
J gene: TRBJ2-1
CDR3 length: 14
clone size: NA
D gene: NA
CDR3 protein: CASSNGGTWDEQFF
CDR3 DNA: TGTGCCAGCAGCAACGGGGGGACATGGGATGAGCAGTTCTTC

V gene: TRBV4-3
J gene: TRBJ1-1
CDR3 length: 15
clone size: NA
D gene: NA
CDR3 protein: CASSQEARGAFEAFF
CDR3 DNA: TGCGCCAGCAGCCAAGAAGCCAGGGGAGCCTTTGAAGCTTTCTTT

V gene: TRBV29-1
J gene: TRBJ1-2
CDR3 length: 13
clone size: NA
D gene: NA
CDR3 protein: CSVEDRATYGYTF
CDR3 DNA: TGCAGCGTTGAAGACAGGGCGACCTATGGCTACACCTTC

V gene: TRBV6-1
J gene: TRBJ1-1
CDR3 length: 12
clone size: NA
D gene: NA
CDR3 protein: CASSDGITEAFF
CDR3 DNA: TGTGCCAGCTCCGACGGTATCACTGAAGCTTTCTTT

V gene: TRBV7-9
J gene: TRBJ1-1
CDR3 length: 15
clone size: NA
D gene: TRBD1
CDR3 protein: CASSPRQGLHTEAFF
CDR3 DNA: TGTGCCAGCAGCCCCCGACAGGGCTTGCACACTGAAGCTTTCTTT

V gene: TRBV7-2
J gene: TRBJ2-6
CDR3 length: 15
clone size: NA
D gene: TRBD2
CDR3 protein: CASSQPSGGANVLTF
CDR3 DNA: TGCGCCAGCAGCCAGCCTAGCGGTGGGGCCAACGTCCTGACTTTC

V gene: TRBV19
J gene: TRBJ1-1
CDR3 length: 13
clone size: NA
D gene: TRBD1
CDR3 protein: CASAGGPNTEAFF
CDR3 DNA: TGTGCCAGCGCAGGGGGCCCGAACACTGAAGCTTTCTTT

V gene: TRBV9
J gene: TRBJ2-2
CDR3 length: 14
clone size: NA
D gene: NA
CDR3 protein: CASSVGGGGGELFF
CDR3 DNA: TGTGCCAGCAGCGTAGGAGGGGGAGGCGGGGAGCTGTTTTTT

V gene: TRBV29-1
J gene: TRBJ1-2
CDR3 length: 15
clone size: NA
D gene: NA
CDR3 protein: CSVEDWGSGDYGYTF
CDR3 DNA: TGCAGCGTTGAAGATTGGGGAAGTGGTGACTATGGCTACACCTTC

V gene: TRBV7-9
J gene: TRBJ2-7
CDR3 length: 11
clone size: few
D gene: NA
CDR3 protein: CASSFGGEQYF
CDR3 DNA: TGTGCCAGCAGCTTCGGGGGCGAGCAGTACTTC

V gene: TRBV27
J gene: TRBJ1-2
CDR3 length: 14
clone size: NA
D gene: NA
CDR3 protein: CASSLRQDGYGYTF
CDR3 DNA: TGTGCCAGCAGTTTGAGACAGGATGGGTATGGCTACACCTTC

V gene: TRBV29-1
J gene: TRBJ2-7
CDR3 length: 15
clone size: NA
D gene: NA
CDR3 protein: CSVWDRTEPSYEQYF
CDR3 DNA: TGCAGCGTTTGGGACCGGACAGAGCCCTCCTACGAGCAGTACTTC

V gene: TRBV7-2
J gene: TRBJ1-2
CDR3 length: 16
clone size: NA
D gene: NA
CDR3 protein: CASSKEEGPRSYGYTF
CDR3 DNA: TGTGCCAGCAGCAAGGAGGAAGGCCCGAGGAGCTATGGCTACACCTTC

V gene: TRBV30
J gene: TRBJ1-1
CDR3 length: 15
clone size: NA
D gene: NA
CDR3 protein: CAWIPTYGGGTEAFF
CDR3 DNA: TGTGCCTGGATCCCCACCTATGGGGGTGGGACTGAAGCTTTCTTT

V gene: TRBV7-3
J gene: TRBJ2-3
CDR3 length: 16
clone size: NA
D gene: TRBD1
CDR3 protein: CASSLISRGQGDTQYF
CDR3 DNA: TGTGCCAGCAGCTTAATTTCCCGTGGACAGGGGGATACGCAGTATTTT

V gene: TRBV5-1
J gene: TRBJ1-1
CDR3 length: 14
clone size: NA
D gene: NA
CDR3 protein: CASQRGSGNTEAFF
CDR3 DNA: TGCGCCAGCCAAAGGGGATCAGGGAACACTGAAGCTTTCTTT